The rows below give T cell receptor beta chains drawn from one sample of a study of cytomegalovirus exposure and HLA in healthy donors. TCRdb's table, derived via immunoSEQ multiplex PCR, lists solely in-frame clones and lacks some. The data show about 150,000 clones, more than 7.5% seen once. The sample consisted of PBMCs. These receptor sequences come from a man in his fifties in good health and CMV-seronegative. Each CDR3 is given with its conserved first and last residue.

CDR3 protein: CASVEERVNTEAFF; J gene: TRBJ1-1; V gene: TRBV2
CDR3 protein: CASIYRDRRTNEKLFF; J gene: TRBJ1-4; V gene: TRBV6-4
CDR3 protein: CASSEEGQGKGSRGQPQHF; J gene: TRBJ1-5; V gene: TRBV6-1
CDR3 protein: CASSLDRSSTDTQYF; J gene: TRBJ2-3; V gene: TRBV13
CDR3 protein: CASSRDSYEQYF; J gene: TRBJ2-7; V gene: TRBV5-4
CDR3 protein: CASSYRGFTDTQYF; J gene: TRBJ2-3; V gene: TRBV6-5
CDR3 protein: CASSLTGGLAKNIQYF; J gene: TRBJ2-4; V gene: TRBV7-3
CDR3 protein: CASSSNAGLFQFF; J gene: TRBJ2-1; V gene: TRBV6-5
CDR3 protein: CASSLSIGTGVTEAFF; J gene: TRBJ1-1; V gene: TRBV27
CDR3 protein: CASSSDSQPYEQYF; J gene: TRBJ2-7; V gene: TRBV6-5
CDR3 protein: CASSRGLAGNEQYF; J gene: TRBJ2-7; V gene: TRBV6-1
CDR3 protein: CASSSGGHEQYF; J gene: TRBJ2-7; V gene: TRBV28
CDR3 protein: CASSTHRGGNEKLFF; J gene: TRBJ1-4; V gene: TRBV7-8
CDR3 protein: CASSLPGTPNYGYTF; J gene: TRBJ1-2; V gene: TRBV4-1
CDR3 protein: CASSPRPQHF; J gene: TRBJ1-5; V gene: TRBV23-1
CDR3 protein: CASSPRQGATEQYF; J gene: TRBJ2-7; V gene: TRBV7-6
CDR3 protein: CASSSIRETQYF; J gene: TRBJ2-5; V gene: TRBV7-9
CDR3 protein: CASRRRQGSNSPLHF; J gene: TRBJ1-6; V gene: TRBV2
CDR3 protein: CASSLGRDTEAFF; J gene: TRBJ1-1; V gene: TRBV5-1
CDR3 protein: CASSRLSGTGGVGYF; J gene: TRBJ2-7; V gene: TRBV11-2
CDR3 protein: CASSFPRDFPGGYTDTQYF; J gene: TRBJ2-3; V gene: TRBV11-2
CDR3 protein: CASSPPGQGHQHGYTF; J gene: TRBJ1-2; V gene: TRBV18
CDR3 protein: CATGLAVETQYF; J gene: TRBJ2-5; V gene: TRBV2
CDR3 protein: CASGLETGFETQYF; J gene: TRBJ2-5; V gene: TRBV12-5
CDR3 protein: CASRPYRASYTEAFF; J gene: TRBJ1-1; V gene: TRBV2
CDR3 protein: CASSFGAMGETQYF; J gene: TRBJ2-5; V gene: TRBV27
CDR3 protein: CASSLVAGISGANVLTF; J gene: TRBJ2-6; V gene: TRBV5-1
CDR3 protein: CATDRDTRIYTF; J gene: TRBJ1-2; V gene: TRBV2
CDR3 protein: CASSEGASTGYNYGYTF; J gene: TRBJ1-2; V gene: TRBV9
CDR3 protein: CSVGTGPLNYGYTF; J gene: TRBJ1-2; V gene: TRBV29-1
CDR3 protein: CASAAGLHDQPQHF; J gene: TRBJ1-5; V gene: TRBV7-9
CDR3 protein: CASSRGSSNQPQHF; J gene: TRBJ1-5; V gene: TRBV6-5
CDR3 protein: CASSSIKGDLPQHF; J gene: TRBJ1-5; V gene: TRBV7-9
CDR3 protein: CASSTQGWNTEAFF; J gene: TRBJ1-1; V gene: TRBV27
CDR3 protein: CASSSLGRNGYTF; J gene: TRBJ1-2; V gene: TRBV11-2
CDR3 protein: CASSSPGLAGGPIYNEQFF; J gene: TRBJ2-1; V gene: TRBV19
CDR3 protein: CSVEGLAADTGELFF; J gene: TRBJ2-2; V gene: TRBV29-1
CDR3 protein: CASRRDSNGNQPQHF; J gene: TRBJ1-5; V gene: TRBV19
CDR3 protein: CASSSLLEGEKLFF; J gene: TRBJ1-4; V gene: TRBV28
CDR3 protein: CTSSPIAGGLWTDTQYF; J gene: TRBJ2-3; V gene: TRBV1
CDR3 protein: CASSRGQTLSGNTIYF; J gene: TRBJ1-3; V gene: TRBV9
CDR3 protein: CASSISPGAIYEQYF; J gene: TRBJ2-7; V gene: TRBV19
CDR3 protein: CARSDVGPNYEQYF; J gene: TRBJ2-7; V gene: TRBV5-4
CDR3 protein: CASSERQGLNYEQYF; J gene: TRBJ2-7; V gene: TRBV18
CDR3 protein: CASSLETGTGADTQYF; J gene: TRBJ2-3; V gene: TRBV5-4
CDR3 protein: CASSPMRGRDEKLFF; J gene: TRBJ1-4; V gene: TRBV18
CDR3 protein: CASSVAGDTEAFF; J gene: TRBJ1-1; V gene: TRBV9
CDR3 protein: CASSGQDFNEQFF; J gene: TRBJ2-1; V gene: TRBV28
CDR3 protein: CASSTSGQVLSGANVLTF; J gene: TRBJ2-6; V gene: TRBV9
CDR3 protein: CASSLVTSGSDTQYF; J gene: TRBJ2-3; V gene: TRBV28
CDR3 protein: CASSPPGRGGSGYTF; J gene: TRBJ1-2; V gene: TRBV7-2
CDR3 protein: CASKGQGTYEQYF; J gene: TRBJ2-7; V gene: TRBV6-1